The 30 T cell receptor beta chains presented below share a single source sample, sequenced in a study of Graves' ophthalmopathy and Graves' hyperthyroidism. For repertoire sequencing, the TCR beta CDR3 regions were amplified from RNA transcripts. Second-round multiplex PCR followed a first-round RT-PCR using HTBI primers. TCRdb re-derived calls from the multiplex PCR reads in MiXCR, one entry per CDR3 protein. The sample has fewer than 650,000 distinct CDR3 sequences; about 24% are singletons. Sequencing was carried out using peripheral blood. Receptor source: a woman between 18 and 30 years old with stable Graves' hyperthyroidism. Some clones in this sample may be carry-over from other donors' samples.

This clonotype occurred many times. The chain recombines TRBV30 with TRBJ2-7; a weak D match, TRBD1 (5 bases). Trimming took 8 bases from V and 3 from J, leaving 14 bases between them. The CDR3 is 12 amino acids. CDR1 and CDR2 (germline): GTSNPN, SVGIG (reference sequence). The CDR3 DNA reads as TGTGCCGCCCACAGGATGTACTACGAGCAGTACTTC. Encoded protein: CAAHRMYYEQYF.

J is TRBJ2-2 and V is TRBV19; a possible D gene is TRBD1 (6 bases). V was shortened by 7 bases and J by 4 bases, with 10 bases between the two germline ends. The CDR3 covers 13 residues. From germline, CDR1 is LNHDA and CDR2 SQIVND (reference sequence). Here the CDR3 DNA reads TGTGCCAGTAATGAAGGGGGCACCGGGGAGCTGTTTTTT. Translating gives CASNEGGTGELFF.

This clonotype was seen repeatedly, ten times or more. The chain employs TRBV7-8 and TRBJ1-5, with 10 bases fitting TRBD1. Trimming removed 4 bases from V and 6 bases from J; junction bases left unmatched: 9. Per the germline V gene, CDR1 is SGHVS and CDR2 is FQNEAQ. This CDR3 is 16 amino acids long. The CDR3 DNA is TGTGCCAGCAGCTCCGTTGGACAGGGGGGAGTTCAGCCCCAGCATTTT. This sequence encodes CASSSVGQGGVQPQHF.

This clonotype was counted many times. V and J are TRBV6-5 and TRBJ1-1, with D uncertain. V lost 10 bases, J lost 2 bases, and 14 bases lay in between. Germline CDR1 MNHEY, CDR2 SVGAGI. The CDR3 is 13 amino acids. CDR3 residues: CATSYEGNTEAFF. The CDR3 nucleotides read TGTGCCACCTCTTACGAGGGTAACACTGAAGCTTTCTTT.

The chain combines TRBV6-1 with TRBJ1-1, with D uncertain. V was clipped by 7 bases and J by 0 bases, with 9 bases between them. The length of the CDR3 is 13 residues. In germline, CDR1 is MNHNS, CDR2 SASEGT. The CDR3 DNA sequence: TGTGCCAGCAAGAGAGAGTTGAACACTGAAGCTTTCTTT. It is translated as CASKRELNTEAFF.

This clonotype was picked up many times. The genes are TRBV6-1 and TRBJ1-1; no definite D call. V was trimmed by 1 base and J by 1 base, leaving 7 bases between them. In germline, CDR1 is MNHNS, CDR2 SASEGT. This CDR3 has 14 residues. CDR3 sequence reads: CASSEESENTEAFF. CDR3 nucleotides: TGTGCCAGCAGTGAAGAAAGTGAGAACACTGAAGCTTTCTTT.

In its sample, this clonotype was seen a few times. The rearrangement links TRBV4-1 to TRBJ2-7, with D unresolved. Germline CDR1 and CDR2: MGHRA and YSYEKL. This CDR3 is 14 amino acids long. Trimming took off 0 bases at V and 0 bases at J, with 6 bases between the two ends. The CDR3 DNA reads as TGCGCCAGCAGCCAAGATGCCGTCTCCTACGAGCAGTACTTC. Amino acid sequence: CASSQDAVSYEQYF.

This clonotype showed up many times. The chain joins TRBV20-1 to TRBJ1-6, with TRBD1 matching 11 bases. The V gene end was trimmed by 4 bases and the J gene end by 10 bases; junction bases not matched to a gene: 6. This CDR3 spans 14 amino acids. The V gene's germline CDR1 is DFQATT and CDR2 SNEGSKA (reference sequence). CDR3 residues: CSATRTGGESPLHF. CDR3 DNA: TGCAGTGCTACAAGGACAGGGGGCGAATCACCCCTCCACTTT.

The CDR3, as DNA: TGTGCCAGCAGCTTCGGGACAGGGTTCTCAGCTTTCTTT. This gives the protein CASSFGTGFSAFF. This chain uses TRBV5-8 with TRBJ1-1; 9 positions agree with TRBD1. Germline V lookup: CDR1 SGHTS, CDR2 YDEGEE. Germline trimming cut 2 bases from V and 10 bases from J; bases unmatched to any gene: 6. CDR3 length: 13 amino acids.

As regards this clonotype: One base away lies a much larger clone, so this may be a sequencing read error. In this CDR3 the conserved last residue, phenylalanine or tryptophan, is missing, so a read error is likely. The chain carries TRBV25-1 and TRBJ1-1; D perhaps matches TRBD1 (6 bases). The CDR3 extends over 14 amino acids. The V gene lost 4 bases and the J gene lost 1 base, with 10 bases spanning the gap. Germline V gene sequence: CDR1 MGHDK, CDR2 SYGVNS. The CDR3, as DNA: TGTGCCAGCAGTGGGACAGCCACGAACACTGAAGCTTTCTAT. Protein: CASSGTATNTEAFY.

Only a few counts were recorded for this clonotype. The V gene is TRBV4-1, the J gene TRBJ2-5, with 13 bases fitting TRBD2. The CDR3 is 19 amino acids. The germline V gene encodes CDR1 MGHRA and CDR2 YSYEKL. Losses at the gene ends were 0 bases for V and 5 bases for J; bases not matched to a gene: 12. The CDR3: CASSQDSLAGGAVVETQYF. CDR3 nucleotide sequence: TGCGCCAGCAGCCAAGATTCACTAGCGGGGGGGGCCGTAGTGGAGACCCAGTACTTC.

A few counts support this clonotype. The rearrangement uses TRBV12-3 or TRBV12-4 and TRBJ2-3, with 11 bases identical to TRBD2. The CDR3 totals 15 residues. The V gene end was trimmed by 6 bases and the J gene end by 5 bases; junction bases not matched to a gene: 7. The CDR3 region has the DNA TGTGCCAGCAGAAAACTAGCGGGAGTAGTAGATACGCAGTATTTT. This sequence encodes CASRKLAGVVDTQYF.

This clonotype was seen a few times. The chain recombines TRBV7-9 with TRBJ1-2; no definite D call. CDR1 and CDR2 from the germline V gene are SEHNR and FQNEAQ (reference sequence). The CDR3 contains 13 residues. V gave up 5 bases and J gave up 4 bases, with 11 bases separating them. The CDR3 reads CASSGKSPYGYTF. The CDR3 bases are TGTGCCAGCAGCGGGAAGTCGCCCTATGGCTACACCTTC.

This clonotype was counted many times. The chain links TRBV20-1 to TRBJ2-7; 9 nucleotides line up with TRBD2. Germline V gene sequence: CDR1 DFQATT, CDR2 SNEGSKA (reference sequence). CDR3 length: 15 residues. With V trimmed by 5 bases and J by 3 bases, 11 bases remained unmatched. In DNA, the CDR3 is TGCAGTGCTGTAACCCTAGCGGGACATTACTACGAGCAGTACTTC. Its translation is CSAVTLAGHYYEQYF.

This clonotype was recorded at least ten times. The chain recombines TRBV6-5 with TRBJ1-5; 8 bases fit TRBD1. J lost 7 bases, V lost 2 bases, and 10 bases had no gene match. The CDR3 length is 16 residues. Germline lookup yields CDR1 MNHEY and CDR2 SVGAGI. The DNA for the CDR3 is TGTGCCAGCAGTTACGTTCCAGGGGGCGCGGGCCAGCCCCAGCATTTT. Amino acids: CASSYVPGGAGQPQHF.

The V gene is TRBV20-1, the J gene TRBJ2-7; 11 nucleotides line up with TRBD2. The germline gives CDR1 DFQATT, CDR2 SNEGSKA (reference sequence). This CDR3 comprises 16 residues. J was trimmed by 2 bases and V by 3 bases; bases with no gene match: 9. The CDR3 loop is CSASQPSGGPAYEQYF. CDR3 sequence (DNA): TGCAGTGCTAGTCAACCTAGCGGGGGGCCCGCCTACGAGCAGTACTTC.

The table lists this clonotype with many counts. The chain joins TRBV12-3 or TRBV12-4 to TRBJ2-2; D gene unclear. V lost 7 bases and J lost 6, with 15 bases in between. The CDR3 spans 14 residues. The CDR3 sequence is CASTIPRMPGELFF. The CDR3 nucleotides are TGTGCCAGCACGATACCCAGGATGCCCGGGGAGCTGTTTTTT.

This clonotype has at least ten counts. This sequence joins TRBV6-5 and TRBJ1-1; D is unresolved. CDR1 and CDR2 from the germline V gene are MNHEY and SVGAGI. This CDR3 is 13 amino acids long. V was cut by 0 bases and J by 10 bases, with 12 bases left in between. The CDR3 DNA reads TGTGCCAGCAGTTACTCGACGCCGAGCATAGCTTTCTTT. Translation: CASSYSTPSIAFF.

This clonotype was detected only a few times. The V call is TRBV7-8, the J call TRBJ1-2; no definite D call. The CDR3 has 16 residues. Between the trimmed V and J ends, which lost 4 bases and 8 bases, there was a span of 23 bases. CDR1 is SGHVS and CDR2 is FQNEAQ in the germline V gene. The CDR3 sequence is CASSSPAAQAIQGYTF. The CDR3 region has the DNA TGTGCCAGCAGCTCCCCAGCGGCCCAGGCCATTCAAGGCTACACCTTC.

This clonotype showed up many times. This CDR3 is CSAHARTGVEQYF. DNA of the CDR3: TGCAGTGCTCACGCTCGGACAGGGGTTGAGCAGTACTTC. The rearrangement joins TRBV20-1 to TRBJ2-7, with 9 bases aligning to TRBD1. The germline V gene encodes CDR1 DFQATT and CDR2 SNEGSKA (reference sequence). The CDR3 has 13 amino acids. The trim removed 5 bases at V and 7 bases at J, leaving 9 bases unmatched.

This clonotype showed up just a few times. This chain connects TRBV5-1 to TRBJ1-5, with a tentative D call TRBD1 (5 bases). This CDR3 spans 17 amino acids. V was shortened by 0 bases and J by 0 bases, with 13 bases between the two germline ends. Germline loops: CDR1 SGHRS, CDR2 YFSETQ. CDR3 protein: CASSLGGGLYSNQPQHF. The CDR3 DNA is TGCGCCAGCAGCTTGGGGGGGGGACTGTATAGCAATCAGCCCCAGCATTTT.

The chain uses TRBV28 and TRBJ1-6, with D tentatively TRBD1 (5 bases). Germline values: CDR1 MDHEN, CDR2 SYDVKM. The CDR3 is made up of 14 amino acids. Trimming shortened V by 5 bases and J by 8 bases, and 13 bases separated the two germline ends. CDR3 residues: CASSPRQGHSPLHF. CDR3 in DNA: TGTGCCAGCAGTCCCCGGCAGGGACATTCACCCCTCCACTTT. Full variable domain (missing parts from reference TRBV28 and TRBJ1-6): DVKVTQSSRYLVKRTGEKVFLECVQDMDHENMFWYRQDPGLGLRLIYFSYDVKMKEKGDIPEGYSVSREKKERFSLILESASTNQTSMYLCASSPRQGHSPLHFGNGTRLTVT.

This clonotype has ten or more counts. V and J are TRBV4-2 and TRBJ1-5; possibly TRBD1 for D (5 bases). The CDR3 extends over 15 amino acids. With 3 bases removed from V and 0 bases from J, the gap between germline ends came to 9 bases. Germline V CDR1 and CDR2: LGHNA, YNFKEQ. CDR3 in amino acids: CASSQDINSNQPQHF. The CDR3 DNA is TGTGCCAGCAGCCAGGACATCAATAGCAATCAGCCCCAGCATTTT.

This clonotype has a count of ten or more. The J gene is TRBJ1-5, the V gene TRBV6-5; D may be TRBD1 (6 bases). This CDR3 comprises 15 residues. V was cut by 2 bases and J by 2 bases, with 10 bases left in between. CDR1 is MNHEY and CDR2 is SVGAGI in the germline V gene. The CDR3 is CASSYGGGGNQPQHF. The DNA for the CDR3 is TGTGCCAGCAGTTACGGAGGGGGAGGCAATCAGCCCCAGCATTTT.

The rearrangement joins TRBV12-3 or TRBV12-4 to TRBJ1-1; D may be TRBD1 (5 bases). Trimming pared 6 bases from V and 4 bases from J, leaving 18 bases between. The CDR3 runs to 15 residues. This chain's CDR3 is CASRPSGTLGTEAFF. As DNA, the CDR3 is TGTGCCAGCAGACCCTCCGGGACCCTTGGCACTGAAGCTTTCTTT.

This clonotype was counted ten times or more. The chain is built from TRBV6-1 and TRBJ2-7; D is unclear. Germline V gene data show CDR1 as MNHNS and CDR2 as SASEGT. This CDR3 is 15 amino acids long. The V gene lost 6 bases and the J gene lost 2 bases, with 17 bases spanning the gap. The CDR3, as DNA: TGTGCCAGCAGCCTGGGCCACGGAACCCCCTACGAGCAGTACTTC. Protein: CASSLGHGTPYEQYF.

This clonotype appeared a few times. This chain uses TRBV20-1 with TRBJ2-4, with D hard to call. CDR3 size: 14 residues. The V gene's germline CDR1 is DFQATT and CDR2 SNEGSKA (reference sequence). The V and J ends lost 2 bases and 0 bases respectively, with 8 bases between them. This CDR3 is CSARFGVAKNIQYF. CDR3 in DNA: TGCAGTGCTAGATTTGGCGTAGCCAAAAACATTCAGTACTTC.

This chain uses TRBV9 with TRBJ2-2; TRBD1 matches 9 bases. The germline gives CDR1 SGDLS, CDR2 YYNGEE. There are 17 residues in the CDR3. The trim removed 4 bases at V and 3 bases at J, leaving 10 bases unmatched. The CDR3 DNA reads TGTGCCAGCAGCCCAAGGGGGGACAGGGTGTACACCGGGGAGCTGTTTTTT. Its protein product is CASSPRGDRVYTGELFF.

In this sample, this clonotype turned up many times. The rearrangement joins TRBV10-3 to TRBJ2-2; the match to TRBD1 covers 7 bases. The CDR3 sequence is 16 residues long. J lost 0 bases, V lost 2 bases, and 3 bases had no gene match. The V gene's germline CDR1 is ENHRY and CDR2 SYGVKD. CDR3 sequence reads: CAISETGQANTGELFF. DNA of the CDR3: TGTGCCATCAGTGAGACCGGACAGGCGAACACCGGGGAGCTGTTTTTT.

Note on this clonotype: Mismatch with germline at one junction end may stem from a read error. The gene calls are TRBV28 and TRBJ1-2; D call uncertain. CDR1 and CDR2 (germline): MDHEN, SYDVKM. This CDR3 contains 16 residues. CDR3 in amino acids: CASNLILEIDDHGYTF. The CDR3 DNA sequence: TGTGCCAGCAATTTAATTCTCGAAATAGATGACCATGGCTACACCTTC.